The rows below give T cell receptor beta chains drawn from one sample of a study of CD4 T cell repertoires in COVID-19. Data came from immunoSEQ multiplex PCR; TCRdb stores just in-frame clones and leaves some out. The sample lists 70,000 to 95,000 clones; 83% were seen once. Sequenced here: CD4+ T cells from peripheral blood, sampled after recovery from COVID-19. The receptors come from a human donor who had COVID-19. The CDR3 runs from the conserved cysteine through the conserved F or W. Each record gives: J gene, D gene, V gene, clone size, CDR3 protein, CDR3 DNA. A D gene is named only where the DNA matches it firmly. Expanded clones are given a class, and other clones once, few, many or no size at all.

TRBJ2-7 | TRBD1 | TRBV5-1 | . | CASSPGQGAYEQYF | TGCGCCAGCAGCCCCGGACAGGGGGCCTACGAGCAGTACTTC
TRBJ1-1 | . | TRBV15 | once | CATSRDRPQPPEAFF | TGTGCCACCAGCAGAGATCGCCCTCAGCCCCCTGAAGCTTTCTTT
TRBJ1-2 | TRBD1 | TRBV4-1 | . | CASSRGQGAYGYTF | TGCGCCAGCAGCCGCGGACAGGGGGCATATGGCTACACCTTC
TRBJ2-7 | TRBD2 | TRBV5-1 | . | CASSLSGSGGGDEQYF | TGCGCCAGCAGCTTAAGCGGGAGTGGGGGCGGTGACGAGCAGTACTTC
TRBJ2-1 | . | TRBV11-1 | . | CASSLGISGHEQFF | TGTGCCAGCAGCTTAGGAATCTCTGGGCATGAGCAGTTCTTC
TRBJ1-2 | . | TRBV29-1 | . | CSVVMPGTYGYTF | TGCAGCGTTGTTATGCCCGGAACCTATGGCTACACCTTC
TRBJ2-1 | TRBD2 | TRBV5-1 | . | CASSSTSGGYNEQFF | TGCGCCAGCAGCTCGACTAGCGGGGGGTACAATGAGCAGTTCTTC
TRBJ1-4 | . | TRBV4-2 | . | CASSQVMGRNEKLFF | TGTGCCAGCAGCCAAGTAATGGGGAGGAATGAAAAACTGTTTTTT
TRBJ1-3 | TRBD1 | TRBV14 | . | CASSLLPPGQEGTIYF | TGTGCCAGCAGCCTTTTACCACCGGGACAGGAGGGCACCATATATTTT
TRBJ1-1 | . | TRBV12-3/TRBV12-4 | . | CASRRQMNTEAFF | TGTGCCAGCAGGCGACAGATGAACACTGAAGCTTTCTTT
TRBJ2-6 | TRBD1 | TRBV3-1/TRBV3-2 | . | CASSRVPGQGTGANVLTF | TGTGCCAGCAGCCGAGTCCCGGGACAGGGGACTGGGGCCAACGTCCTGACTTTC
TRBJ1-1 | . | TRBV27 | . | CATTNRPLNTEAFF | TGTGCGACCACGAACAGGCCGCTGAACACTGAAGCTTTCTTT
TRBJ1-2 | . | TRBV6-5 | . | CASSYSGTRYGYTF | TGTGCCAGCAGTTACTCCGGGACACGCTATGGCTACACCTTC
TRBJ1-1 | . | TRBV11-2 | . | CASSFLGADAFF | TGTGCCAGCAGCTTTTTAGGGGCGGATGCTTTCTTT
TRBJ1-5 | . | TRBV6-5 | . | CASSYASDSGNQPQHF | TGTGCCAGCAGTTACGCCTCCGACAGCGGAAATCAGCCCCAGCATTTT
TRBJ2-2 | . | TRBV13 | . | CASSLGRGRTGELFF | TGTGCCAGCAGCTTAGGAAGGGGGAGGACCGGGGAGCTGTTTTTT
TRBJ1-1 | . | TRBV7-9 | . | CASSFRGQRQNTEAFF | TGTGCCAGCAGCTTCCGAGGACAGCGCCAGAACACTGAAGCTTTCTTT
TRBJ2-7 | . | TRBV7-9 | . | CASSLAGAKSYEQYF | TGTGCCAGCAGCTTAGCCGGAGCCAAGTCCTACGAGCAGTACTTC
TRBJ1-1 | . | TRBV11-3 | . | CASSFTGTEAFF | TGTGCCAGCAGCTTCACAGGGACTGAAGCTTTCTTT
TRBJ1-2 | . | TRBV28 | once | CASSPSQIYGYTF | TGTGCCAGCAGTCCCAGTCAAATCTATGGCTACACCTTC
TRBJ2-5 | TRBD2 | TRBV10-1 | . | CASSDGTSGETQYF | TGCGCCAGCAGCGATGGGACTAGCGGGGAGACCCAGTACTTC
TRBJ1-6 | . | TRBV7-9 | . | CASSLVGGGDSPLHF | TGTGCCAGCAGCTTAGTAGGCGGGGGAGATTCACCCCTCCACTTT
TRBJ2-1 | . | TRBV7-9 | . | CASSLVGLAVGYNEQFF | TGTGCCAGCAGCTTAGTAGGCTTAGCAGTAGGGTACAATGAGCAGTTCTTC
TRBJ2-2 | TRBD2 | TRBV18 | . | CASSSDSGVNTGELFF | TGTGCCAGCTCATCCGATAGCGGGGTGAACACCGGGGAGCTGTTTTTT
TRBJ1-4 | . | TRBV3-1/TRBV3-2 | . | CASSTSPTATNEKLFF | TGTGCCAGCAGCACATCCCCGACCGCAACTAATGAAAAACTGTTTTTT
TRBJ2-7 | . | TRBV6-5 | . | CASSYGRGPYEQYF | TGTGCCAGCAGTTACGGCAGGGGTCCCTACGAGCAGTACTTC
TRBJ1-5 | . | TRBV19 | . | CASSNGINQPQHF | TGTGCCAGTAGTAACGGTATAAACCAGCCCCAGCATTTT
TRBJ2-3 | . | TRBV3-1/TRBV3-2 | . | CASSQDGFETDTQYF | TGTGCCAGCAGCCAAGATGGATTCGAAACAGATACGCAGTATTTT
TRBJ1-3 | . | TRBV7-9 | . | CASSFPSAGNTIYF | TGTGCCAGCAGCTTCCCCAGTGCTGGAAACACCATATATTTT
TRBJ1-5 | TRBD1 | TRBV28 | few | CASRQGNQPQHF | TGTGCCAGCAGACAGGGGAACCAGCCCCAGCATTTT
TRBJ1-4 | . | TRBV28 | . | CASSSIEKLFF | TGTGCCAGCAGCTCTATTGAAAAACTGTTTTTT
TRBJ1-2 | TRBD1 | TRBV14 | . | CASSQVKTGVNGYTF | TGTGCCAGCAGCCAAGTTAAGACAGGGGTGAATGGCTACACCTTC
TRBJ2-5 | TRBD1 | TRBV5-4 | . | CASSWAQGARWETQYF | TGTGCCAGCAGCTGGGCACAGGGGGCACGGTGGGAGACCCAGTACTTC
TRBJ2-1 | TRBD2 | TRBV3-1/TRBV3-2 | . | CASSLISGGNNEQFF | TGTGCCAGCAGCTTAATTAGCGGGGGCAACAATGAGCAGTTCTTC
TRBJ2-7 | . | TRBV10-3 | . | CAIKDPGAREQYF | TGTGCCATCAAAGACCCGGGGGCTCGGGAGCAGTACTTC
TRBJ1-2 | . | TRBV19 | . | CASTGRDRYTF | TGTGCCAGTACAGGCAGGGATCGCTACACCTTC
TRBJ2-2 | . | TRBV19 | . | CASSVSANTGELFF | TGTGCCAGTAGTGTTAGCGCGAACACCGGGGAGCTGTTTTTT
TRBJ1-2 | TRBD1 | TRBV11-2 | few | CASSLGQGSGYTF | TGTGCCAGCAGCTTAGGACAGGGCAGCGGCTACACCTTC
TRBJ1-6 | TRBD1 | TRBV19 | . | CASSQIGQGSSPLHF | TGTGCCAGTAGTCAGATAGGACAGGGGAGTTCACCCCTCCACTTT
TRBJ2-3 | TRBD2 | TRBV9 | . | CASSPDPSGAADTQYF | TGTGCCAGCAGCCCCGACCCTAGCGGGGCGGCAGATACGCAGTATTTT
TRBJ2-5 | . | TRBV4-2 | once | CASSQGGSGETQYF | TGTGCCAGCAGCCAAGGGGGATCCGGAGAGACCCAGTACTTC
TRBJ2-1 | TRBD1 | TRBV11-1 | . | CASSSDRVTFPGEQFF | TGTGCCAGCAGCTCGGACAGGGTCACTTTCCCTGGGGAGCAGTTCTTC
TRBJ2-2 | . | TRBV2 | . | CASFPGTFIANTGELFF | TGTGCCAGCTTCCCCGGGACATTCATCGCGAACACCGGGGAGCTGTTTTTT
TRBJ2-7 | . | TRBV7-2 | . | CASSLPGGGTTYEQYF | TGTGCCAGCAGCCTCCCGGGGGGCGGGACTACCTACGAGCAGTACTTC
TRBJ2-5 | . | TRBV24-1 | . | CATARDTETQYF | TGTGCCACCGCCAGGGACACAGAGACCCAGTACTTC
TRBJ1-5 | . | TRBV27 | . | CASSSTGEPQHF | TGTGCCAGCAGTTCTACAGGAGAGCCCCAGCATTTT
TRBJ1-3 | TRBD1 | TRBV28 | . | CASNSPGQRSGNTIYF | TGTGCCAGCAATAGCCCGGGACAGCGCTCTGGAAACACCATATATTTT
TRBJ1-4 | TRBD1 | TRBV19 | . | CASSTQGDEKLFF | TGTGCCAGTAGTACACAGGGGGATGAAAAACTGTTTTTT
TRBJ2-5 | TRBD1 | TRBV28 | . | CASRPPPAGTGFVETQYF | TGTGCCAGCAGACCACCACCCGCGGGGACAGGGTTCGTAGAGACCCAGTACTTC
TRBJ2-3 | . | TRBV12-5 | . | CASGLGRPGGESSTDTQYF | TGTGCTAGTGGTTTGGGTCGTCCTGGCGGTGAATCTAGCACAGATACGCAGTATTTT
TRBJ2-7 | . | TRBV3-1/TRBV3-2 | . | CASSHYPTEQYF | TGTGCCAGCAGCCATTACCCAACTGAGCAGTACTTC
TRBJ1-4 | . | TRBV4-1 | . | CASSQDPESGATNEKLFF | TGCGCCAGCAGCCAAGATCCTGAATCGGGGGCAACTAATGAAAAACTGTTTTTT
TRBJ2-1 | . | TRBV2 | . | CASTAGTLNVNEQFF | TGTGCCAGCACCGCGGGGACACTAAACGTTAATGAGCAGTTCTTC
TRBJ1-3 | . | TRBV7-9 | once | CASSPRRGNTIYF | TGTGCCAGCAGCCCCCGCAGGGGAAACACCATATATTTT